This T cell receptor (beta chain) was retrieved from a study of OX40 agonist ivuxolimab in advanced cancers. This CDR3 region has 15 residues. Per the germline V gene, CDR1 is MNHEY and CDR2 is SVGAGI. V lost 2 bases, J lost 4 bases, and 15 bases lay in between. The data were produced by immunoSEQ multiplex PCR, yet TCRdb's version contains in-frame clones alone and is incomplete. This sample has some 70,000 clones, with roughly 89% found just once. The rearrangement uses TRBV6-5 and TRBJ2-7; D remains unclear. The receptor comes from an adult with an advanced solid tumor such as melanoma, head and neck, liver or kidney cancer. Sequencing was performed on CD4+ or CD8+ T cells sorted from blood, taken in a trial of the OX40 agonist ivuxolimab. CDR3 sequence reads: CASSYDDGRLYEQYF. The CDR3 DNA follows: TGTGCCAGCAGTTACGATGACGGCAGGCTGTACGAGCAGTACTTC.